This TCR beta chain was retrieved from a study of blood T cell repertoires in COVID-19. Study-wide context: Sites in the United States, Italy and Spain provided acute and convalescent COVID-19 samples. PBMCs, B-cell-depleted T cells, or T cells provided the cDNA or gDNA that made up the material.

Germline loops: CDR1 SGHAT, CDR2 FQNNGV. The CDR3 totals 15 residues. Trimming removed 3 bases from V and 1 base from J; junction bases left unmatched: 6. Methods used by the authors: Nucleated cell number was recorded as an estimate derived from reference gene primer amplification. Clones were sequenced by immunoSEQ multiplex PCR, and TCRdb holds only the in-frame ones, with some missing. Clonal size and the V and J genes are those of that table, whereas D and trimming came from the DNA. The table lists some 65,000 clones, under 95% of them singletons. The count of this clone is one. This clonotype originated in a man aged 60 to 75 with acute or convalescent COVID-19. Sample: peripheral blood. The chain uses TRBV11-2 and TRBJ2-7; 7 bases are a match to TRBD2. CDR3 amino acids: CASSFGASGSYEQYF. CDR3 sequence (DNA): TGTGCCAGCAGCTTCGGGGCTAGCGGTTCCTACGAGCAGTACTTC.